The 5 T cell receptor beta chains given below trace back to one sample, sequenced in a study of T cell responses to AZD1222 COVID-19 vaccine. Method: immunoSEQ multiplex PCR; TCRdb's copy keeps in-frame clones and lacks some. The sample consists of around 150,000 clones, over 85% of them appearing once. The sample in question was peripheral blood, obtained on day 0 of AZD1222 vaccination. The receptor source for this set is an adult in good health.

Only one count was recorded for this clone. The rearrangement joins TRBV6-2 or TRBV6-3 to TRBJ2-3, with 7 bases identical to TRBD1. Germline V gene lookup returns CDR1 MNHEY and CDR2 SVGEGT. V was pared by 4 bases and J by 2 bases, with 6 bases of the junction left unmatched. The CDR3 runs to 15 residues. CDR3 sequence: CASSSSGTVTDTQYF. In DNA form, the CDR3 reads TGTGCCAGCAGTTCATCCGGGACAGTCACAGATACGCAGTATTTT.

Sample share makes this clone medium-sized. The chain carries TRBV7-8 and TRBJ2-3; 9 bases fit TRBD1. V trimming: 3 bases; J trimming: 4 bases; junction bases outside the gene matches: 5. The CDR3 loop spans 15 amino acids. Germline CDR1 reads SGHVS; CDR2 reads FQNEAQ. CDR3: CASSLGTGLSDTQYF. CDR3 DNA: TGTGCCAGCAGCTTGGGGACAGGGCTCTCAGATACGCAGTATTTT.

This rearrangement joins TRBV5-1 to TRBJ1-1; D call uncertain. CDR1 and CDR2 (germline): SGHRS, YFSETQ. The CDR3 contains 13 residues. V lost 2 bases and J lost 3, with 8 bases in between. CDR3 nucleotides: TGCGCCAGCAGCTTTACGGCCGACACTGAAGCTTTCTTT. Translating gives CASSFTADTEAFF.

The V gene is TRBV28, the J gene TRBJ1-1, with D possibly being TRBD1 (5 bases). Germline V lookup: CDR1 MDHEN, CDR2 SYDVKM. Trimming removed 6 bases from V and 11 bases from J, with 22 bases in between. The CDR3 is 14 amino acids. CDR3 nucleotide sequence: TGTGCCAGCAGAGAGTGGGTGGTGTCGGGGGGTGCTTTCTTT. Amino acids: CASREWVVSGGAFF.

The chain employs TRBV28 and TRBJ1-6; D remains unclear. The CDR3 has 17 amino acids. Germline CDR1 and CDR2: MDHEN and SYDVKM. V was clipped by 1 base and J by 8 bases, with 18 bases between them. This chain's CDR3 is CASSLFVGLGRDSPLHF. CDR3 DNA: TGTGCCAGCAGTTTATTCGTCGGGTTAGGGAGGGATTCACCCCTCCACTTT.